The 27 T cell receptor beta chains below all came from one sample that was sequenced in a study of cytomegalovirus exposure and HLA in healthy donors. The PCR used 60 Vbeta and 13 Jbeta primers. TCRdb's copy holds only in-frame clones and misses some; the assay was immunoSEQ multiplex PCR. Here the sample spans 150,000 to 200,000 clones, about three quarters being singletons. The sample taken for sequencing was PBMCs. The receptors originated from a woman aged 40 to 50 in good health and CMV-seronegative.

V and J are TRBV28 and TRBJ2-6; a weak D match, TRBD1 (6 bases). The germline V gene encodes CDR1 MDHEN and CDR2 SYDVKM. CDR3 length: 13 amino acids. V lost 3 bases to trimming and J lost 9 bases, with 9 bases between them. CDR3 protein: CASSFGRGNVLTF. The CDR3 nucleotides are TGTGCCAGCAGTTTCGGCAGGGGCAACGTCCTGACTTTC.

The V gene is TRBV27, the J gene TRBJ2-7; 9 bases align to TRBD1. Germline CDR1 reads MNHEY; CDR2 reads SMNVEV (reference sequence). Trimming cost V 2 bases and J 5 bases; bases outside gene matches: 19. This CDR3 contains 19 residues. CDR3 DNA sequence: TGTGCCAGCAGTTTAGTCAGTCCTGGGACAGGGCGAATGGTTGACGAGCAGTACGTC. Amino acid sequence: CASSLVSPGTGRMVDEQYV.

The gene calls are TRBV11-3 and TRBJ2-1; TRBD2 might be the D (6 bases). In germline, CDR1 is SGHNT, CDR2 YENEEA. The length of the CDR3 is 15 residues. Trimming removed 0 bases from V and 7 bases from J, with 13 bases in between. CDR3 in amino acids: CASSLDGGPGNEQFF. In DNA, the CDR3 is TGTGCCAGCAGCTTAGACGGGGGACCAGGGAATGAGCAGTTCTTC.

This clone was observed once. CDR3 DNA: TGTGCCAGCAGCCGTACTAGGACCGGGGAGCTGTTTTTT. It yields the protein CASSRTRTGELFF. The rearrangement joins TRBV7-8 to TRBJ2-2; D perhaps matches TRBD2 (5 bases). V dropped 5 bases and J dropped 5 bases, with 9 bases sitting between them. The CDR3 is made up of 13 amino acids. The germline gives CDR1 SGHVS, CDR2 FQNEAQ.

The chain carries TRBV2 and TRBJ1-6; D is ambiguous. Germline CDR1 SNHLY, CDR2 FYNNEI. This CDR3 is 17 amino acids long. Trimming removed 3 bases from V and 8 bases from J, with 20 bases in between. CDR3 coding DNA: TGTGCCAGCAGTGACGGTAACCCGAACGGTGGTGATTCACCCCTCCACTTT. It specifies CASSDGNPNGGDSPLHF.

The rearrangement joins TRBV18 to TRBJ2-7; maybe TRBD2 (6 bases). Looked up from germline, CDR1 is KGHSH and CDR2 is LQKENI. With 2 bases removed from V and 4 bases from J, the gap between germline ends came to 6 bases. This CDR3 is 12 amino acids long. CDR3 loop: CASSPGRYEQYV. In DNA form, the CDR3 reads TGTGCCAGCTCACCAGGGAGGTACGAGCAGTACGTC.

The chain combines TRBV6-5 with TRBJ1-6; the match to TRBD1 covers 7 bases. The ends lost 10 bases at V and 7 bases at J; junction bases unmatched: 13. CDR3 length equals 15 residues. Germline CDR1 reads MNHEY; CDR2 reads SVGAGI. The DNA of the CDR3 is TGTGCCACCGTCCGGAGACAGGGTGCAAATTCACCCCTCCACTTT. This encodes CATVRRQGANSPLHF.

The chain combines TRBV19 with TRBJ2-2; 7 nucleotides line up with TRBD2. V shed 3 bases, J shed 1 base, and the junction held 8 bases outside the gene matches. The germline V gene has CDR1 LNHDA and CDR2 SQIVND (reference sequence). This CDR3 contains 17 residues. CDR3 bases: TGTGCCAGTAGTATCCCGACTAGCATGGGGAACACCGGGGAGCTGTTTTTT. It specifies CASSIPTSMGNTGELFF. Combining the CDR3 with reference TRBV19 and TRBJ2-2 gives the whole variable domain DGGITQSPKYLFRKEGQNVTLSCEQNLNHDAMYWYRQDPGQGLRLIYYSQIVNDFQKGDIAEGYSVSREKKESFPLTVTSAQKNPTAFYLCASSIPTSMGNTGELFFGEGSRLTVL.

The V call is TRBV4-3, the J call TRBJ1-1, with a possible D match to TRBD1 (5 bases). Germline V gene data show CDR1 as LGHNA and CDR2 as YSLEER. The ends were cut back, 0 bases at V and 5 bases at J, with 13 bases in the middle. The CDR3 is 15 amino acids. The CDR3 DNA sequence: TGCGCCAGCAGCCAAGATTCTCGGGGGGAGACTGAAGCTTTCTTT. Translated, it gives CASSQDSRGETEAFF.

This clone showed up just a few times. The rearrangement uses TRBV5-1 and TRBJ2-1, with 11 bases that match TRBD2. The CDR3 covers 17 residues. V lost 1 base and J lost 5; bases outside the gene matches: 8. Per germline, CDR1 SGHRS and CDR2 YFSETQ. The CDR3 DNA reads TGCGCCAGCAGCTTGAACATAGCGGGAGGGATCCACAATGAGCAGTTCTTC. Protein: CASSLNIAGGIHNEQFF.

The CDR3 sequence: CASSPGQGGELFF. The CDR3 nucleotides are TGTGCCAGCAGCCCAGGACAGGGCGGGGAGCTGTTTTTT. The chain uses TRBV27 and TRBJ2-2; 8 bases are shared with TRBD1. This CDR3 comprises 13 residues. V was pared by 6 bases and J by 7 bases, with 4 bases of the junction left unmatched. Germline CDR1 is MNHEY and CDR2 is SMNVEV (reference sequence).

V usage is TRBV27 and J usage is TRBJ2-7, with 9 bases matching TRBD1. The CDR3 is 14 amino acids. CDR1 MNHEY and CDR2 SMNVEV come from the germline V gene (reference sequence). After removal of 4 bases from V and 2 bases from J, the junction contained 3 bases not matched to a gene. CDR3 in DNA: TGTGCCAGCAGTTGGACAGGGGAAGCCTACGAGCAGTACTTC. Residues: CASSWTGEAYEQYF.

The rearrangement links TRBV28 to TRBJ2-3; D unclear. Germline-derived CDR1 and CDR2 are MDHEN and SYDVKM. The CDR3 contains 15 residues. Trimming took 3 bases from V and 0 from J, leaving 10 bases between them. CDR3 nucleotide sequence: TGTGCCAGCAGTTTGGAAACTACTAGCACAGATACGCAGTATTTT. This sequence encodes CASSLETTSTDTQYF. Variable domain in full (rest from reference TRBV28 and TRBJ2-3): DVKVTQSSRYLVKRTGEKVFLECVQDMDHENMFWYRQDPGLGLRLIYFSYDVKMKEKGDIPEGYSVSREKKERFSLILESASTNQTSMYLCASSLETTSTDTQYFGPGTRLTVL.

The chain couples TRBV4-1 to TRBJ2-7; maybe TRBD1 (5 bases). The CDR3 consists of 15 residues. Trimming pared 1 base from V and 3 bases from J, leaving 13 bases between. Germline CDR1 reads MGHRA; CDR2 reads YSYEKL. The CDR3 coding sequence is TGCGCCAGCAGCCAAGTAGTACAGGTGGACTACGAGCAGTACTTC. Amino acids: CASSQVVQVDYEQYF.

The rearrangement joins TRBV27 to TRBJ2-1; D not resolved. The CDR3 spans 13 residues. From germline, CDR1 is MNHEY and CDR2 SMNVEV (reference sequence). Trimming cost V 6 bases and J 5 bases, with 11 bases left between them. CDR3 DNA sequence: TGTGCCAGCAGCGTTTATGCGCACAATGAGCAGTTCTTC. Its translation is CASSVYAHNEQFF.

The chain uses TRBV7-3 and TRBJ2-1; tentative D call: TRBD2 (6 bases). V lost 7 bases and J lost 5, with 12 bases in between. The CDR3 runs 13 residues. CDR1 and CDR2 from the germline V gene are SGHTA and FQGTGA. The CDR3 sequence is CASNGGLNNEQFF. In DNA form, the CDR3 reads TGTGCCAGCAATGGCGGACTAAACAATGAGCAGTTCTTC.

Turning to this clone: A junction end diverges from the germline sequence, so it may reflect a read error. The CDR3 region is CASTELAGGRTDTQYF. CDR3 DNA sequence: TGTGCCAGCACTGAACTAGCGGGAGGACGCACAGATACGCAGTATTTT. The chain links TRBV6-1 to TRBJ2-3; 12 nucleotides line up with TRBD2. There are 16 residues in the CDR3. The germline gives CDR1 MNHNS, CDR2 SASEGT.

The chain couples TRBV27 to TRBJ1-4, with a weak D call TRBD1 (5 bases). Germline V CDR1 and CDR2: MNHEY, SMNVEV (reference sequence). Trimming stripped 3 bases from V and 5 bases from J, with 7 bases between. The CDR3 covers 13 residues. DNA of the CDR3: TGTGCCAGCAGTTTGACAGAGAATGAAAAACTGTTTTTT. Its protein product is CASSLTENEKLFF.

CDR3 bases: TGTGCCAGCTCACCACCGGTCGGGGGGGAGGACACTGAAGCTTTCTTT. This translates into CASSPPVGGEDTEAFF. The rearrangement links TRBV18 to TRBJ1-1; perhaps TRBD1 as D (5 bases). The germline V and J ends were trimmed by 0 bases and 3 bases, with 14 bases remaining between them. The V gene's germline CDR1 is KGHSH and CDR2 LQKENI. The CDR3 extends over 16 amino acids.

The chain employs TRBV19 and TRBJ2-1; perhaps TRBD2 as D (6 bases). The length of the CDR3 is 15 residues. The V and J ends lost 5 bases and 4 bases respectively, with 15 bases between them. Per germline, CDR1 LNHDA and CDR2 SQIVND (reference sequence). CDR3 nucleotides: TGTGCCAGTAGTCCCAGCGCTAGCGCTTACAATGAGCAGTTCTTC. Protein product: CASSPSASAYNEQFF.

This clone was recorded only once. This chain connects TRBV11-3 to TRBJ2-3; 7 nucleotides agree with TRBD1. Germline CDR1 and CDR2: SGHNT and YENEEA. J was trimmed by 0 bases and V by 4 bases; bases with no gene match: 4. The CDR3 consists of 15 residues. In DNA, the CDR3 is TGTGCCAGCAGCTCGGGACAGCAGAGCACAGATACGCAGTATTTT. Translating gives CASSSGQQSTDTQYF. Full variable domain (outside the CDR3, taken from reference TRBV11-3 and TRBJ2-3): EAGVVQSPRYKIIEKKQPVAFWCNPISGHNTLYWYLQNLGQGPELLIRYENEEAVDDSQLPKDRFSAERLKGVDSTLKIQPAELGDSAVYLCASSSGQQSTDTQYFGPGTRLTVL.

The chain employs TRBV4-3 and TRBJ2-2, with 8 bases identical to TRBD1. Germline lookup yields CDR1 LGHNA and CDR2 YSLEER. Trimming removed 5 bases from V and 2 bases from J; junction bases left unmatched: 7. The CDR3 is 16 amino acids. CDR3 sequence: CASSFRDRTNTGELFF. The CDR3 nucleotides are TGCGCCAGCAGCTTCCGGGACAGGACTAACACCGGGGAGCTGTTTTTT.

Comment on this clone: As the CDR3 is not closed by the conserved phenylalanine or tryptophan, this likely results from a read error. This chain joins TRBV19 and TRBJ1-1; TRBD1 might be the D (5 bases). V gave up 1 base and J gave up 5 bases, with 17 bases separating them. This CDR3 contains 16 residues. Germline values: CDR1 LNHDA, CDR2 SQIVND (reference sequence). Here the CDR3 reads CASSIGPGQLGTEAFL. DNA for the CDR3: TGTGCCAGTAGTATAGGTCCGGGGCAATTAGGGACTGAAGCTTTCCTT.

This clone was observed a few times. The rearrangement uses TRBV7-6 and TRBJ1-2; TRBD1 aligns across 8 bases. Germline V gene lookup returns CDR1 SGHVS and CDR2 FNYEAQ. Unmatched junction bases numbered 10, after V lost 6 bases and J lost 4 bases. The CDR3 is 15 amino acids. CDR3 nucleotide sequence: TGTGCCAGCAGTCGCGACAGGGGAGGTGGCTATGGCTACACCTTC. Its protein is CASSRDRGGGYGYTF.

V is TRBV4-1 and J is TRBJ1-6, with TRBD1 as a possible D gene (6 bases). Per germline, CDR1 MGHRA and CDR2 YSYEKL. The CDR3 has 17 amino acids. The V and J ends lost 4 bases and 7 bases respectively, with 20 bases between them. The CDR3 reads CASSPRDNLPQNSPLHF. The CDR3 DNA sequence: TGCGCCAGCAGCCCCCGGGACAACCTCCCTCAAAATTCACCCCTCCACTTT.

The genes are TRBV5-4 and TRBJ2-2; the D gene is possibly TRBD1 (6 bases). This CDR3 contains 16 residues. Germline CDR1 SGHNT, CDR2 YYREEE (reference sequence). Trimming pared 4 bases from V and 4 bases from J, leaving 17 bases between. The DNA of the CDR3 is TGTGCCAGCAGCAGAGGGGGTCAGGGCCCCACCGGGGAGCTGTTTTTT. Translating it yields CASSRGGQGPTGELFF.

The chain is built from TRBV19 and TRBJ1-1; 9 bases agree with TRBD1. This CDR3 has 13 residues. The V segment lost 8 bases and the J segment 3 bases; nucleotides outside the gene matches: 4. CDR1 and CDR2 from the germline V gene are LNHDA and SQIVND (reference sequence). The CDR3 loop is CASGRDRDTEAFF. The CDR3 DNA is TGTGCCAGTGGCCGGGACAGGGACACTGAAGCTTTCTTT.